These T cell receptor beta chains were read from a single sample in a study of shared clonotypes between healthy human individuals. The protocol was immunoSEQ multiplex PCR, while the TCRdb copy is restricted to in-frame clones and leaves out a portion. The sample consists of approximately 740,000 clones, 90% to 95% of them appearing once. Sequencing used naive CD8+ T cells sorted from blood. These receptors were obtained from a man aged 25-45 years in good health. Each CDR3 is given with its conserved first and last residue. A D gene is named only where the DNA matches it firmly. Some rows have no size entry. The others give once, few or many, or a class for an expanded clone.

>TRBJ2-6|TRBV27|TRBD2|NA
TGTGCCAGCAGTTTAAGGGAGCCGGGACTAGCGACGACTCGCTCTGGGGCCAACGTCCTGACTTTC
CASSLREPGLATTRSGANVLTF
>TRBJ2-7|TRBV2|NA|NA
TGTGCCAGCAGGGGTAAAGGGAGCTACGAGCAGTACTTC
CASRGKGSYEQYF
>TRBJ2-2|TRBV4-1|NA|NA
TGCGCCAGCAGCCTGATTGGGGGGAACACCGGGGAGCTGTTTTTT
CASSLIGGNTGELFF
>TRBJ1-1|TRBV5-1|NA|NA
TGCGCCAGCAGCTTGATGCCAGACAGTGGAGGTACTGAAGCTTTCTTT
CASSLMPDSGGTEAFF
>TRBJ2-7|TRBV5-6|TRBD2|NA
TGTGCCAGCAGTTTCGGGGGGGTCTCCTACGAGCAGTACTTC
CASSFGGVSYEQYF
>TRBJ2-7|TRBV5-4|TRBD1|NA
TGTGCCAGCAGTTACAGGGGCCCCTACGAGCAGTACTTC
CASSYRGPYEQYF
>TRBJ2-3|TRBV27|NA|NA
TGTGCCAGCAGTTTACTACAGGACCAACTGCTTAGCACAGATACGCAGTATTTT
CASSLLQDQLLSTDTQYF
>TRBJ2-1|TRBV29-1|NA|NA
TGCAGCGTTGTATTTGTAACCTACAATGAGCAGTTCTTC
CSVVFVTYNEQFF
>TRBJ1-1|TRBV27|NA|NA
TGTGCCAGCAGTTTAGGGGGACTCCACACTGAAGCTTTCTTT
CASSLGGLHTEAFF
>TRBJ2-1|TRBV7-6|TRBD2|NA
TGTGCCAGCACCCTAGCGGGAGGGTTTGATGAGCAGTTCTTC
CASTLAGGFDEQFF
>TRBJ2-7|TRBV29-1|TRBD2|NA
TGCAGCGTGGGACTAGCGGGATCCTACGAGCAGTACTTC
CSVGLAGSYEQYF
>TRBJ2-7|TRBV18|NA|NA
TGTGCCAGCTCACTCGGTCAGGGGTACGAGCAGTACTTC
CASSLGQGYEQYF
>TRBJ2-7|TRBV12-5|TRBD1|NA
TGTGCTAGTGGTCGGACAGGGAGAGACGAGCAGTACTTC
CASGRTGRDEQYF
>TRBJ2-5|TRBV7-9|NA|NA
TGTGCCAGCAGCTCTAGGGACAATCAAGAGACCCAGTACTTC
CASSSRDNQETQYF
>TRBJ2-2|TRBV18|NA|NA
TGTGCCAGCTCACCCCCGGGGGCGGTGAACACCGGGGAGCTGTTTTTT
CASSPPGAVNTGELFF
>TRBJ1-4|TRBV2|NA|medium-sized
TGTGCCAGCAGTGGCCCGCCAGAAGAAAAACTGTTTTTT
CASSGPPEEKLFF
>TRBJ2-5|TRBV29-1|NA|NA
TGCAGCGTTGAAGATCTTCGAGGCCAAGAGACCCAGTACTTC
CSVEDLRGQETQYF
>TRBJ2-2|TRBV7-2|NA|NA
TGTGCCACCCCACCCCAGGAGTTTTTCGCCGGGGAGCTGTTTTTT
CATPPQEFFAGELFF
>TRBJ2-7|TRBV7-6|NA|NA
TGTGCCAGCAGCTTAGGGGTGGGGGGTAGCTCCTACGAGCAGTACTTC
CASSLGVGGSSYEQYF
>TRBJ2-5|TRBV6-4|TRBD2|NA
TGTGCCAGCAGTGACCCCGGGGTAGCGGGAATTGCTGTCGGCCAAGAGACCCAGTACTTC
CASSDPGVAGIAVGQETQYF
>TRBJ2-1|TRBV7-2|NA|NA
TGTGCCAGCAGTACACAGTACAATGAGCAGTTCTTC
CASSTQYNEQFF
>TRBJ2-1|TRBV6-4|NA|NA
TGTGCCAGCAGTTCTAGAGCGGGACGGGGGGCAAATGAGCAGTTCTTC
CASSSRAGRGANEQFF
>TRBJ2-3|TRBV27|NA|NA
TGTGCCAGCAGTTCGATCCATAGCACAGATACGCAGTATTTT
CASSSIHSTDTQYF
>TRBJ2-6|TRBV19|TRBD2|NA
TGTGCCAGTAGTTTCGGACTAGCGGAGGTTGGTGGGGCCAACGTCCTGACTTTC
CASSFGLAEVGGANVLTF
>TRBJ2-7|TRBV11-2|NA|NA
TGTGCCAGCAGCTTGGCAGGGAGAACCTACGAGCAGTACTTC
CASSLAGRTYEQYF
>TRBJ2-7|TRBV5-4|TRBD2|NA
TGTGCCAGCAGCTTGTCCCTGGGACTACCAGGGCGTTCCTACGAGCAGTACTTC
CASSLSLGLPGRSYEQYF
>TRBJ1-2|TRBV7-8|NA|NA
TGTGCCAGCAGCTTATATCGGGGTTTAAAAGCCTATGGCTACACCTTC
CASSLYRGLKAYGYTF
>TRBJ2-2|TRBV5-4|NA|NA
TGTGCCAGCCGCGGCCCTGCGAACACCGGGGAGCTGTTTTTT
CASRGPANTGELFF
>TRBJ2-7|TRBV23-1|NA|NA
TGCGCCTCCGTGGTGGTCGGCAAACCGCCTTACGAGCAGTACTTC
CASVVVGKPPYEQYF
>TRBJ2-7|TRBV29-1|NA|once
TGCAGCGTTGAAGAGGACAACCCCTACGAGCAGTACTTC
CSVEEDNPYEQYF
>TRBJ1-4|TRBV7-2|NA|NA
TGTGCCAGCAGCTTATTTGCTGCAACTAATGAAAAACTGTTTTTT
CASSLFAATNEKLFF
>TRBJ2-2|TRBV29-1|TRBD2|once
TGCAGCGTTGGTCTAGCGGGAGAGCTCACCGGGGAGCTGTTTTTT
CSVGLAGELTGELFF
>TRBJ2-7|TRBV9|TRBD1|NA
TGTGCCAGCAGCGCGGGACAGGGCAGCTCCTACGAGCAGTACTTC
CASSAGQGSSYEQYF
>TRBJ2-7|TRBV5-1|NA|NA
TGCGCCAGCAGCCCGGGTGGCGAGCAGTACTTC
CASSPGGEQYF
>TRBJ2-2|TRBV4-1|NA|NA
TGCGCCAGCAGCCTGGGACCCATGAACACCGGGGAGCTGTTTTTT
CASSLGPMNTGELFF
>TRBJ1-5|TRBV6-6|TRBD1|NA
TGTGCCAGCAGTTACCTGGACAGGAATCAGCCCCAGCATTTT
CASSYLDRNQPQHF
>TRBJ2-3|TRBV15|TRBD2|NA
TGTGCCACCAGCAGAGAAAGAAGCGGGAGGACAGATACGCAGTATTTT
CATSRERSGRTDTQYF
>TRBJ1-2|TRBV7-9|NA|NA
TGTGCCAGCAGCTTAGTGTTGGGGCTTGATGGCTACACCTTC
CASSLVLGLDGYTF
>TRBJ2-2|TRBV5-6|TRBD2|NA
TGTGCCAGCAGCTTGGCTAGCGGGAGGTACACCGGGGAGCTGTTTTTT
CASSLASGRYTGELFF
>TRBJ2-7|TRBV5-4|TRBD2|NA
TGTGCCAGCAGCGCCGGACTAGCGGGAGACTACGAGCAGTACTTC
CASSAGLAGDYEQYF
>TRBJ2-1|TRBV27|NA|once
TGTGCCAGCAGTTTAACTCTACCCTCCTACAATGAGCAGTTCTTC
CASSLTLPSYNEQFF
>TRBJ2-1|TRBV7-7|NA|NA
TGTGCCAGCAGCTTAGATGGTGGTTCCTACAATGAGCAGTTCTTC
CASSLDGGSYNEQFF
>TRBJ2-7|TRBV28|TRBD2|few
TGTGCCAGCAGTTCTAGCGGGAGCTACGAGCAGTACTTC
CASSSSGSYEQYF